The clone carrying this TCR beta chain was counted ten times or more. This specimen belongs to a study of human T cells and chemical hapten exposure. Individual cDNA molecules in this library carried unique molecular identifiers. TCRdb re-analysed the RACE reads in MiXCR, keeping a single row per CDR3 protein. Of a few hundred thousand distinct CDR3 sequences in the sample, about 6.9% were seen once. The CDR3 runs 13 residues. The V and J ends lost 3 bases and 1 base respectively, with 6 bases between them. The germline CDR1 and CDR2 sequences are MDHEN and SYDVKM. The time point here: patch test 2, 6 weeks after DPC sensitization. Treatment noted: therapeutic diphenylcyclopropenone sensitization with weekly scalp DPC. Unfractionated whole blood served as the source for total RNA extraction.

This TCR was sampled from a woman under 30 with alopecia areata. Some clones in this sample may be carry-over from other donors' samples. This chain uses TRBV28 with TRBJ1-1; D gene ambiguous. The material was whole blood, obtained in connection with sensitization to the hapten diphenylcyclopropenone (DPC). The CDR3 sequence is CASSFERNTEAFF. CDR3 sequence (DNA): TGTGCCAGCAGTTTTGAGAGGAACACTGAAGCTTTCTTT. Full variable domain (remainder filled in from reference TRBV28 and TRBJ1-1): DVKVTQSSRYLVKRTGEKVFLECVQDMDHENMFWYRQDPGLGLRLIYFSYDVKMKEKGDIPEGYSVSREKKERFSLILESASTNQTSMYLCASSFERNTEAFFGQGTRLTVV.